Sequencing of this T cell receptor (beta chain) was carried out in a study of shared clonotypes between healthy human individuals. Germline CDR1 and CDR2: KGHSH and LQKENI. V was clipped by 2 bases and J by 4 bases, with 12 bases between them. The CDR3 length is 15 residues. Splitting of each subset's genomic DNA was done evenly across several immunoSEQ plates. TCRdb keeps only in-frame clones here, not all; method: immunoSEQ multiplex PCR. The top ten hold roughly 1.5% of the sample, which has about a million clones, 75% seen once. Study conclusions and caveats: It was expected that sequencing depth would affect clonotype sharing among donors. Genetic and exposure-history diversity was limited by the small donor number. Non-shared clonotypes had lower generation probabilities than clonotypes shared by all four sorted-subset donors.

For this clone: What it binds is unknown.

This TCR derives from a man between 18 and 35 years old in good health. This rearrangement joins TRBV18 to TRBJ1-5; maybe TRBD1 (5 bases). Sequenced sample: memory CD4+ T cells sorted from blood. Subset in this sample: CD45RA-negative fraction. Written as DNA, the CDR3 is TGTGCCAGCTCACCAGGGCAGGGTTGGAATCAGCCCCAGCATTTT. The encoded protein is CASSPGQGWNQPQHF.